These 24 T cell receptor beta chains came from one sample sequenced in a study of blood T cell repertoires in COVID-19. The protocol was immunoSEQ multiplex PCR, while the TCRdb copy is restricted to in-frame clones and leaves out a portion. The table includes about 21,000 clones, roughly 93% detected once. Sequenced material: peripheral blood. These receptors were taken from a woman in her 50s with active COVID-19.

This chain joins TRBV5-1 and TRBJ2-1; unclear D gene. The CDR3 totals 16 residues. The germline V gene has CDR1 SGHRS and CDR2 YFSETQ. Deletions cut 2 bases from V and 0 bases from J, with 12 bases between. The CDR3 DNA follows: TGCGCCAGCAGCTTTCGGCAGCGTAGCTCCTACAATGAGCAGTTCTTC. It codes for CASSFRQRSSYNEQFF.

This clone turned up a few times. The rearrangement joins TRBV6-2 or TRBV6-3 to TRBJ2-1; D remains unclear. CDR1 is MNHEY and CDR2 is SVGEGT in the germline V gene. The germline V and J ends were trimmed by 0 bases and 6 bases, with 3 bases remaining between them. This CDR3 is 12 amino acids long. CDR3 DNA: TGTGCCAGCAGTTACTCGAGCAATGAGCAGTTCTTC. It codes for CASSYSSNEQFF.

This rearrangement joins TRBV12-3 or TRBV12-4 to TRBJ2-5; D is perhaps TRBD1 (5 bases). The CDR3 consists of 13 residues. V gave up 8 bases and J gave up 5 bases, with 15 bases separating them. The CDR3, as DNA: TGTGCCAGCTGTCAGGGAATCCGGGAGACCCAGTACTTC. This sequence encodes CASCQGIRETQYF.

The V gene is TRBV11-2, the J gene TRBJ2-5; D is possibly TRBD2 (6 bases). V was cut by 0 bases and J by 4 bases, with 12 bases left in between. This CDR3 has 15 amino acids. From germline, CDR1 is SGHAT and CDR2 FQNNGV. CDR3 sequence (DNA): TGTGCCAGCAGCTTAGATCGGGGGTTCGGAGAGACCCAGTACTTC. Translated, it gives CASSLDRGFGETQYF.

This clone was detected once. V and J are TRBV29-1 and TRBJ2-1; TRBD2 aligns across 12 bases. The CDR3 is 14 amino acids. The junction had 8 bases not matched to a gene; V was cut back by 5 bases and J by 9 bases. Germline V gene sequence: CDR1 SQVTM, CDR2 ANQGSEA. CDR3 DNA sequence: TGCAGCGTTCAGACTAGCGGGAGTTCTGGTGAGCAGTTCTTC. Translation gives CSVQTSGSSGEQFF.

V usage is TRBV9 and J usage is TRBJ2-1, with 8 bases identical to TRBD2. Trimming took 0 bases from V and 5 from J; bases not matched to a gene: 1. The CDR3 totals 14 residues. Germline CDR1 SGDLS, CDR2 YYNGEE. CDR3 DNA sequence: TGTGCCAGCAGCGTAGACGGGAGGGACAATGAGCAGTTCTTC. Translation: CASSVDGRDNEQFF.

DNA for the CDR3: TGTGCCAGCAGGGAGGTTGAAGCTTTCTTT. It specifies CASREVEAFF. The chain is built from TRBV2 and TRBJ1-1, with D unclear. V was clipped by 6 bases and J by 7 bases, with 6 bases between them. This CDR3 contains 10 residues. Germline CDR1 is SNHLY and CDR2 is FYNNEI.

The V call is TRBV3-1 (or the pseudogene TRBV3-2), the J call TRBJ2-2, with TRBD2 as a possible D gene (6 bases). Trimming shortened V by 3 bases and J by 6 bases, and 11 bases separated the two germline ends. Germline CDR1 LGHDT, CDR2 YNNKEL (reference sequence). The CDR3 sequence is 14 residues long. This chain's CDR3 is CASSQTASAGELFF. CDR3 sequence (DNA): TGTGCCAGCAGCCAGACAGCTAGCGCCGGGGAGCTGTTTTTT.

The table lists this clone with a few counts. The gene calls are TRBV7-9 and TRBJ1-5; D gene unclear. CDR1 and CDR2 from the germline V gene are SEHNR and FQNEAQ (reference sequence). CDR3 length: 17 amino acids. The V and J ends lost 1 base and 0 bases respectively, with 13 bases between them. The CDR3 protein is CASSLDQDTDSNQPQHF. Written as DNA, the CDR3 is TGTGCCAGCAGCTTAGATCAGGATACGGATAGCAATCAGCCCCAGCATTTT.

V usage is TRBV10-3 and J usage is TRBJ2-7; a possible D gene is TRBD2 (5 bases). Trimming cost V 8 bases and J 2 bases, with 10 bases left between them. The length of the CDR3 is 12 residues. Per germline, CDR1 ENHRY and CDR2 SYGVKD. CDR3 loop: CAIRGAPYEQYF. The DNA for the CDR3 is TGTGCCATCCGGGGAGCGCCCTACGAGCAGTACTTC.

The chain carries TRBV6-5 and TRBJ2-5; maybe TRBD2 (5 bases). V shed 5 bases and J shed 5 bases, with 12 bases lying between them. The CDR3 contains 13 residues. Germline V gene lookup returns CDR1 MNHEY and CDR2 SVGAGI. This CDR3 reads CASSPGIGETQYF. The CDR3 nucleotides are TGTGCCAGCAGTCCCGGGATCGGGGAGACCCAGTACTTC.

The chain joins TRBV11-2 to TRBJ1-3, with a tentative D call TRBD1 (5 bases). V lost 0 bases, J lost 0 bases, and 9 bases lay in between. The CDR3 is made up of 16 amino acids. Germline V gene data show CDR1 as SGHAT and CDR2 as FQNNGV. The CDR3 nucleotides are TGTGCCAGCAGCTTAGAGGGACTGAACTCTGGAAACACCATATATTTT. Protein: CASSLEGLNSGNTIYF.

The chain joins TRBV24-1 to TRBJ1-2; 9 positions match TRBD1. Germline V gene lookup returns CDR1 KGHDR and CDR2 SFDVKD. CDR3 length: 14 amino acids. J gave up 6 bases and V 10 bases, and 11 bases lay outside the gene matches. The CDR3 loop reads CATSSTGGADGYTF. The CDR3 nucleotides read TGTGCCACTTCATCCACAGGGGGCGCAGATGGCTACACCTTC.

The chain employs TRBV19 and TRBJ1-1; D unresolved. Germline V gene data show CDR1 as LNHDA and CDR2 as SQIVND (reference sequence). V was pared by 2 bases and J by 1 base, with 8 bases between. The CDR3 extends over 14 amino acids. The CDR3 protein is CASSIQDQNTEAFF. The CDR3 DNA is TGTGCCAGTAGTATACAGGATCAGAACACTGAAGCTTTCTTT.

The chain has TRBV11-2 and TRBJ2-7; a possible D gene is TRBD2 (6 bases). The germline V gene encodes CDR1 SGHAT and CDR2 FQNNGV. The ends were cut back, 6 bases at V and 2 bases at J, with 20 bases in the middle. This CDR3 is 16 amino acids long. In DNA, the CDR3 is TGTGCCAGCAGTACCGCGTATCAGGAGGGAGCCTACGAGCAGTACTTC. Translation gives CASSTAYQEGAYEQYF.

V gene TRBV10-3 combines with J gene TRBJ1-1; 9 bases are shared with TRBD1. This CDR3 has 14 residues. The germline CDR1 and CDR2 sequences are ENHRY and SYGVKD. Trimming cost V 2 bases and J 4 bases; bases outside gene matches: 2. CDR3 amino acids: CAISEGTGRTEAFF. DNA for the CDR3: TGTGCCATCAGTGAGGGGACAGGGCGCACTGAAGCTTTCTTT.

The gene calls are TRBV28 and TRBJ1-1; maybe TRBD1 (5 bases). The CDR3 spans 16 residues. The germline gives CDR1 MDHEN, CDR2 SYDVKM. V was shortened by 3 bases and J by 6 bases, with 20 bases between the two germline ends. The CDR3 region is CASSFGVGMTAPEAFF. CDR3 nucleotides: TGTGCCAGCAGTTTTGGTGTGGGTATGACAGCCCCTGAAGCTTTCTTT.

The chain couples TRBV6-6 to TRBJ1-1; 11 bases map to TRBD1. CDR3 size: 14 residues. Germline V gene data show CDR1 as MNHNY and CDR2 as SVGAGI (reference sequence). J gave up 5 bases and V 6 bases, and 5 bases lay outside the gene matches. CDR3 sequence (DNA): TGTGCCAGCAGACCGGGACAGGGGGGGACTGAAGCTTTCTTT. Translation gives CASRPGQGGTEAFF.

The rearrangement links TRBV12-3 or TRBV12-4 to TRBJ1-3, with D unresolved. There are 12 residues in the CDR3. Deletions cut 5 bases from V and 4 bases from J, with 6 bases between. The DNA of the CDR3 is TGTGCCAGCAGTCCTCAGGGAAACACCATATATTTT. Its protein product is CASSPQGNTIYF.

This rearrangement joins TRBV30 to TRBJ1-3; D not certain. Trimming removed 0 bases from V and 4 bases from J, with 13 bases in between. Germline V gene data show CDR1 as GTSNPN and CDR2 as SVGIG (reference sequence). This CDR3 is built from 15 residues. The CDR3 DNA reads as TGTGCCTGGAGTGTAAGTTTGGCAGGAGGAAACACCATATATTTT. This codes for CAWSVSLAGGNTIYF.

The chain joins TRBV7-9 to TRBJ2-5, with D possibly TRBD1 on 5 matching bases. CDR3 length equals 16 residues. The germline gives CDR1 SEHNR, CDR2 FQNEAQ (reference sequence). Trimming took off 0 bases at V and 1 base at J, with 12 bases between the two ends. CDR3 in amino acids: CASSLALTDLQETQYF. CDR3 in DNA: TGTGCCAGCAGCTTAGCGCTGACAGACCTCCAAGAGACCCAGTACTTC.

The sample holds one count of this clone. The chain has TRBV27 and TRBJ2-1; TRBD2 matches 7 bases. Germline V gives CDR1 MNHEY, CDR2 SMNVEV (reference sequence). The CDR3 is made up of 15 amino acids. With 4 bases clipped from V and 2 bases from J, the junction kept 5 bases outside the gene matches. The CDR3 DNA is TGTGCCAGCAGTTGGGTAGCGGGTACCTACAATGAGCAGTTCTTC. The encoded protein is CASSWVAGTYNEQFF.

The CDR3 sequence is CASKGPSGNTIYF. The CDR3 DNA reads TGTGCCAGCAAGGGGCCCTCTGGAAACACCATATATTTT. This chain links TRBV6-5 with TRBJ1-3; weak D call: TRBD1 (5 bases). V was trimmed by 7 bases and J by 0 bases, leaving 7 bases between them. The CDR3 spans 13 residues. Germline CDR1 is MNHEY and CDR2 is SVGAGI.

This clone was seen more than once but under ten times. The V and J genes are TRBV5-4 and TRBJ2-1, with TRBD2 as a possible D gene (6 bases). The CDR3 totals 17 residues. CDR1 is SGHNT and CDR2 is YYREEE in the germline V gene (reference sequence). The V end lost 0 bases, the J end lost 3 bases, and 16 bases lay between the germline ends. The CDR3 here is CASSLVVGRGFYNEQFF. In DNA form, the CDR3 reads TGTGCCAGCAGCTTGGTGGTTGGGCGGGGATTCTACAATGAGCAGTTCTTC. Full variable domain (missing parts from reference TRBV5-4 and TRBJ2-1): ETGVTQSPTHLIKTRGQQVTLRCSSQSGHNTVSWYQQALGQGPQFIFQYYREEENGRGNFPPRFSGLQFPNYSSELNVNALELDDSALYLCASSLVVGRGFYNEQFFGPGTRLTVL.